This paragraph covers one T cell receptor (beta chain) sequence. Its antigen is currently unknown. These data are taken from a study of CD8+ T cells in alopecia areata. Study outcomes and limitations: There was only one nonresponder, so it was unclear how baseline CD8+ expansion relates to response.

The CDR3 loop spans 15 amino acids. Germline loops: CDR1 SNHLY, CDR2 FYNNEI. Trimming cost V 6 bases and J 0 bases, with 14 bases left between them. As to treatment: oral pan-JAK inhibitor, 5-10 mg twice daily. After isolation, RNA underwent reverse transcription to generate cDNA as the sequencing template. Clones were read by immunoSEQ multiplex PCR, and TCRdb kept only the in-frame ones, dropping some. The table includes some 170,000 clones, roughly 58% detected once. The sample in question was CD4+ T cells sorted from blood, obtained at approximately week 60, from a patient treated with tofacitinib. The chain is built from TRBV2 and TRBJ1-2, with D possibly matching TRBD1 (6 bases). The source is a human donor with alopecia areata. Here the CDR3 reads CASRGAQGTNYGYTF. In DNA form, the CDR3 reads TGTGCCAGCAGGGGGGCGCAGGGAACTAACTATGGCTACACCTTC.